This T cell receptor (beta chain) was profiled in a study of T cells in localized non-small cell lung cancer (dated by TCRdb to 2019 to 2021). Regarding the research as a whole: T cell repertoires of a few hundred early-stage NSCLC patients were analyzed, with tumors being compared against uninvolved tumor-adjacent lungs. The cohort consisted of 236 treatment-naive NSCLC patients whose localized lung tumors had been resected. A mean age of 66.3 years was recorded for the NSCLC patients, of whom some 130 were male and about 100 were female.

A remark on this clone: This clone's antigen is unknown. Per-base qualities were not stored, and no clone one base away is much larger.

The immunoSEQ Assay was used to sequence TCR beta CDR3 regions from DNA. The study's own analysis went as follows. T cell density was computed as TCR beta template counts normalized to usable DNA estimated by amplifying housekeeping genes. Using the preseqR package, richness was estimated by extrapolating to 120,000 templates for tissue samples and 400,000 templates for PBMC samples. Clonality was taken to be one minus Pielou's evenness. To identify tissue-enriched TCRs, differential abundance testing was run on productive amino-acid clonotypes with a minimum total count of 5 and an alpha of 0.1. The Jaccard Index and the Morisita Overlap Index were used to measure repertoire overlap between compartments. GLIPH clustered TCR beta CDR3s with public tetramer-defined viral CDR3s; viral motifs required at least three viral sequences plus V-gene enrichment. The immuneACCESS repertoire file appears here via TCRdb, limited to in-frame rearrangements. These files lack a portion of the clones; in checked studies, under half of the deficit traces to unresolved V genes, and the cause of the others is not known. D and trimming come from the DNA, and the V and J calls and clone size come from that table. The sample yields 100,000 or so clones; more than 75% were counted once. The ten largest clones represent about 4% of the sample.

Here is what the overall study found, with its caveats: Because multi-region tumor sequencing was not done, intratumor heterogeneity could not be ruled out. Because of the exploratory design, TCR variables were selected using unadjusted p-values without false-discovery rate correction. A median of approximately 57 of the top 100 tumor clones were detected in paired uninvolved adjacent lung, and 28 of these tumor clones were also found among the top 100 clones of the paired uninvolved adjacent lung. Higher T cell density in blood was associated with longer overall survival, whereas higher clonality in adjacent lung was associated with shorter survival. Uninvolved tumor-adjacent lung showed the highest T cell clonality, higher than tumor, which suggests more focused antigenic responses in the uninvolved tumor-adjacent lung.

At diagnosis, tumor, uninvolved tumor-adjacent lung and peripheral blood were collected and then preserved as a mix of FFPE and fresh-frozen material. For TCR repertoire profiling, blood samples were analyzed as peripheral blood mononuclear cells. The sequence was collected from a woman aged 40 to 75 with stage II squamous cell lung carcinoma. This specimen consisted of PBMCs, obtained before any cancer treatment.

CDR3 reads: CASSELKVVTEAFF. The bases read TGTGCCAGCAGTGAACTTAAGGTGGTCACTGAAGCTTTCTTT. Recombination connected TRBV2 to TRBJ1-1, with the D gene uncertain. Relative to germline, V is 2 bases shorter and J is 4 bases shorter, with 11 bases between their ends. The CDR3, from cysteine to phenylalanine, totals 14 residues. Only the CDR3 portion is preserved as DNA: 42 bases, with reading frame beginning at the first base. Via the germline V gene, CDR1 is SNHLY and CDR2 FYNNEI.